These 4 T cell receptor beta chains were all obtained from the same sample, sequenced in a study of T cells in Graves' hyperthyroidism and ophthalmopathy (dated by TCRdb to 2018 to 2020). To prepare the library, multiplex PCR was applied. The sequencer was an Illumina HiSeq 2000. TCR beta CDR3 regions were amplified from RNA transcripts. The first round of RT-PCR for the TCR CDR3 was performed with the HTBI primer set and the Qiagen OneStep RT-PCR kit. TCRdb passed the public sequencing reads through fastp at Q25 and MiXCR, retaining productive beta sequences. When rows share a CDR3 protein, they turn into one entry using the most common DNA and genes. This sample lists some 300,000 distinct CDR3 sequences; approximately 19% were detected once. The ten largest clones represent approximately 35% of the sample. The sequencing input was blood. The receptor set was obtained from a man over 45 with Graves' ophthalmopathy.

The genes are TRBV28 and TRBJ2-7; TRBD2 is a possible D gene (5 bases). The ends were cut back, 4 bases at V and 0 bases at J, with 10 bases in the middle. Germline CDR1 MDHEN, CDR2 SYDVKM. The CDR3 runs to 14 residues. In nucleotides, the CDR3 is TGTGCCAGCAGTTCCCAGGACTCCTCCTACGAGCAGTACTTC. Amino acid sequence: CASSSQDSSYEQYF.

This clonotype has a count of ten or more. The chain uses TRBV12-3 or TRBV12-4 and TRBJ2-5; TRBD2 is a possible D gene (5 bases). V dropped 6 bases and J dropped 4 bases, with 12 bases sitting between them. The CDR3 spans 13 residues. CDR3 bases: TGTGCCAGCAGACGGGGTAGGCGAGAGACCCAGTACTTC. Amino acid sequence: CASRRGRRETQYF.

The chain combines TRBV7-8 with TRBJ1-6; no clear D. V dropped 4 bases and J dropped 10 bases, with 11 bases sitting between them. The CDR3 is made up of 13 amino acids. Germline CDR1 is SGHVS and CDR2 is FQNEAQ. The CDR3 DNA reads TGTGCCAGCAGCTCCGAGGTGGACTCACCCCTCCACTTT. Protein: CASSSEVDSPLHF.

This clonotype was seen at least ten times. This CDR3 is CASSLGRLEIPGELFF. CDR3 nucleotides: TGTGCCAGCAGCTTAGGACGCCTCGAGATACCCGGGGAGCTGTTTTTT. The rearrangement links TRBV7-8 to TRBJ2-2; D not resolved. This CDR3 has 16 amino acids. V was trimmed by 1 base and J by 6 bases, leaving 15 bases between them. CDR1 SGHVS and CDR2 FQNEAQ come from the germline V gene.